Below are 10 T cell receptor beta chains sequenced from a single sample in a study of T-cell reconstitution after alpha-beta-depleted transplantation in children. This sample's TCRbeta library carried unique molecular identifier barcodes. TCRdb re-called the PCR reads with MiXCR, one entry per CDR3 protein. The top ten clones hold 2% of a sample with approximately 490,000 distinct CDR3 sequences, about 11% of them seen once. The material was PBMCs, obtained before TCRalphabeta/CD19-depleted stem cell transplant. These receptors all come from a child aged 2-9 years with inherited bone marrow failure, due to receive a stem cell transplant.

The chain recombines TRBV12-3 or TRBV12-4 with TRBJ2-7, with 12 bases identical to TRBD1. Trimming removed 5 bases from V and 2 bases from J; junction bases left unmatched: 19. This CDR3 comprises 20 residues. The CDR3 region has the DNA TGTGCCAGCAGTCCCGGGCCGGGACAGGGGGCTATACTTCACCCCTACGAGCAGTACTTC. It specifies CASSPGPGQGAILHPYEQYF.

Notes on this clonotype: This likely traces to a read error, being one base from a far larger clone. The CDR3 is CASSLLAGLYEQYF. In DNA form, the CDR3 reads TGTGCCAGCAGCTTACTAGCGGGGCTCTACGAGCAGTACTTC. This chain uses TRBV5-6 with TRBJ2-7; 10 nucleotides align to TRBD2. The germline CDR1 and CDR2 sequences are SGHDT and YYEEEE. This CDR3 is 14 amino acids long. V dropped 2 bases and J dropped 3; count of bases not matched to a gene: 2.

This clonotype was found many times. V and J are TRBV11-2 and TRBJ2-3; D might be TRBD1 (5 bases). The V end lost 1 base, the J end lost 4 bases, and 15 bases lay between the germline ends. The germline V gene has CDR1 SGHAT and CDR2 FQNNGV. There are 16 residues in the CDR3. The CDR3 DNA is TGTGCCAGCAGCTTAGGCCACTCCCCCAGGGCAGATACGCAGTATTTT. This gives the protein CASSLGHSPRADTQYF.

At least ten counts were recorded for this clonotype. This chain connects TRBV5-1 to TRBJ1-1; possible D gene TRBD1, 5 bases. CDR3 length: 15 residues. The V and J ends lost 0 bases and 3 bases respectively, with 12 bases between them. Germline values: CDR1 SGHRS, CDR2 YFSETQ. DNA of the CDR3: TGCGCCAGCAGCTTGGATCCGGGGGGGGACACTGAAGCTTTCTTT. This translates into CASSLDPGGDTEAFF.

This clonotype has at least ten counts. The chain combines TRBV27 with TRBJ1-2; no firm D call. CDR3 length: 16 residues. Trimming took 4 bases from V and 8 from J, leaving 23 bases between them. The germline CDR1 and CDR2 sequences are MNHEY and SMNVEV (reference sequence). CDR3 residues: CASSSPARPRPDGYTF. CDR3 sequence (DNA): TGTGCCAGCAGTTCCCCTGCACGACCCCGGCCGGACGGCTACACCTTC.

The table lists this clonotype with many counts. The chain uses TRBV12-3 or TRBV12-4 and TRBJ2-1; 14 bases fit TRBD2. This CDR3 has 16 residues. V lost 6 bases, J lost 6 bases, and 7 bases stayed unmatched. The CDR3 region is CASRHTGTSGGNEQFF. DNA of the CDR3: TGTGCCAGCAGGCACACCGGGACTAGCGGGGGCAATGAGCAGTTCTTC.

The CDR3 loop is CASRPTSGSYNEQFF. The CDR3 bases are TGTGCCAGCAGGCCTACTAGCGGGAGCTACAATGAGCAGTTCTTC. The chain carries TRBV5-4 and TRBJ2-1; 11 positions match TRBD2. The junction had 4 bases not matched to a gene; V was cut back by 5 bases and J by 3 bases. CDR1 is SGHNT, CDR2 YYREEE, per germline (reference sequence). The CDR3 covers 15 residues.

This clonotype has only a few counts. The chain links TRBV25-1 to TRBJ2-1; TRBD1 or TRBD2 may be the D gene (5 bases each). This CDR3 region has 16 residues. Trimming cost V 1 base and J 8 bases, with 18 bases left between them. Germline assignment: CDR1 MGHDK and CDR2 SYGVNS. This CDR3 reads CASSELGLGVNDEQFF. The CDR3 DNA follows: TGTGCCAGCAGTGAATTGGGGCTGGGAGTCAACGATGAGCAGTTCTTC.

This clonotype appeared a few times. V gene TRBV7-9 combines with J gene TRBJ1-2, with D unclear. V dropped 5 bases and J dropped 5 bases, with 15 bases sitting between them. The germline V gene has CDR1 SEHNR and CDR2 FQNEAQ (reference sequence). This CDR3 spans 14 amino acids. This CDR3 is CASSTSIREYGYTF. The CDR3, as DNA: TGTGCCAGCAGCACCTCGATACGAGAATATGGCTACACCTTC.

This clonotype was observed at least ten times. CDR3 in DNA: TGTGCCATCAGGACTAGCGGGAGCCATGAGCAGTTCTTC. Protein: CAIRTSGSHEQFF. The V and J genes are TRBV10-3 and TRBJ2-1; 12 bases are shared with TRBD2. Per the germline V gene, CDR1 is ENHRY and CDR2 is SYGVKD. V shed 6 bases, J shed 8 bases, and the junction held 2 bases outside the gene matches. There are 13 residues in the CDR3.